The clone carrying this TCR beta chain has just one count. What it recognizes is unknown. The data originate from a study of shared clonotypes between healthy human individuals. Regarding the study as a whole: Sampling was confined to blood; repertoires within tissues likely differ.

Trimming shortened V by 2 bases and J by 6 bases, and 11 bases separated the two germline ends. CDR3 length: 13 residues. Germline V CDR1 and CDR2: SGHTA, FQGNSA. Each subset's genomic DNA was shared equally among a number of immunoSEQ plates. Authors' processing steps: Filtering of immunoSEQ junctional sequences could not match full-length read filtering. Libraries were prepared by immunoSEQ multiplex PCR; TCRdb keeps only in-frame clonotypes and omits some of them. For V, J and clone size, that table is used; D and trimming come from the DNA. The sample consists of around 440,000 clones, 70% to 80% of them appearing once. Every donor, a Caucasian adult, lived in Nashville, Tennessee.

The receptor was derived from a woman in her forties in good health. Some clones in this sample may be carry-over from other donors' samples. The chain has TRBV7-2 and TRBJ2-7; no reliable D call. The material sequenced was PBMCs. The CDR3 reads CASSLWQRSEQYF. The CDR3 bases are TGTGCCAGCAGCTTATGGCAGAGGAGCGAGCAGTACTTC.